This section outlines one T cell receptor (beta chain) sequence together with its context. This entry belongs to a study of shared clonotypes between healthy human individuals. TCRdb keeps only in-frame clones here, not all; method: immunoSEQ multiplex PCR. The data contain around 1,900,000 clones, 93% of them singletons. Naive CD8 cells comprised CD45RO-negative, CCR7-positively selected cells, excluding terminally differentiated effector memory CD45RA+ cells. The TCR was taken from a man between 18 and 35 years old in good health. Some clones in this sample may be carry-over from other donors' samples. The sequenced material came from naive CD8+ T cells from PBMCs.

The CDR3 here is CATSSGLAGTDTQYF. CDR3 DNA sequence: TGTGCCACCAGCAGCGGACTAGCGGGTACAGATACGCAGTATTTT. The chain combines TRBV15 with TRBJ2-3; the match to TRBD2 covers 11 bases. Germline CDR1 and CDR2: LNHNV and YYDKDF (reference sequence). V shed 3 bases, J shed 3 bases, and the junction held 2 bases outside the gene matches. The CDR3 extends over 15 amino acids.